The entry below gives a single TCR beta chain sequence along with its context. The antigen remains unidentified. This sample is drawn from a study of cytomegalovirus exposure and HLA in healthy donors. Findings and caveats of the study: The study recorded over 150 TCR beta chains that were cytomegalovirus-associated. The authors later linked a missense DCLRE1C variant to TCR beta V- and J-gene trimming. Productive rates of about 87% or about 30% were seen for most TCR beta V segments in an earlier analysis.

The CDR3 covers 16 residues. CDR1 SNHLY and CDR2 FYNNEI come from the germline V gene. Germline trimming cut 6 bases from V and 5 bases from J; bases unmatched to any gene: 9. Primers included in the PCR were 60 Vbeta and 13 Jbeta primers. This table comes from immunoSEQ multiplex PCR, and its TCRdb copy is limited to in-frame clones, with some not included. The data contain about 140,000 clones, 73% of them singletons. The source is a human donor in good health. The chain couples TRBV2 to TRBJ2-3; 12 bases fit TRBD2. The sequenced sample was PBMCs. The CDR3 spells CASSLLTSGGGDTQYF. CDR3 nucleotide sequence: TGTGCCAGCAGCCTTTTGACTAGCGGGGGAGGAGATACGCAGTATTTT. Full variable domain (outside the CDR3, taken from reference TRBV2 and TRBJ2-3): EPEVTQTPSHQVTQMGQEVILRCVPISNHLYFYWYRQILGQKVEFLVSFYNNEISEKSEIFDDQFSVERPDGSNFTLKIRSTKLEDSAMYFCASSLLTSGGGDTQYFGPGTRLTVL.